This T cell receptor (beta chain) comes out of a study of T cell responses to AZD1222 COVID-19 vaccine. Overall study findings and caveats: Donors, mostly white British, included more females; clonal diversity was possibly underestimated.

The CDR3 is 14 amino acids. The trim removed 7 bases at V and 4 bases at J, leaving 9 bases unmatched. Germline CDR1 reads WSHSY; CDR2 reads SAAADI. Assay: immunoSEQ multiplex PCR; the TCRdb copy retains only in-frame clones and omits some. The data hold roughly 100,000 clones, with approximately 84% observed a single time. A note on this clone: Its specificity is unknown.

Sequenced here: peripheral blood, sampled 28 days after the second AZD1222 dose. The chain employs TRBV10-2 and TRBJ2-7, with TRBD1 matching over 8 bases. The receptor's source is an adult who received the AZD1222 COVID-19 vaccine. The CDR3 loop reads CASTRGQGTYEQYF. The CDR3 nucleotides are TGCGCCAGCACCCGCGGACAGGGAACTTACGAGCAGTACTTC.